The present T cell receptor (beta chain) was sequenced within a study of T cell responses to AZD1222 COVID-19 vaccine. The CDR3 length is 16 residues. Between the trimmed V and J ends, which lost 2 bases and 2 bases, there was a span of 14 bases. Looked up from germline, CDR1 is SGHTS and CDR2 is YDEGEE. Using immunoSEQ multiplex PCR, the repertoire was profiled, and TCRdb retains in-frame clones only, with some absent. The table lists some 120,000 clones, roughly 90% of them singletons. Regarding the study as a whole: White British ancestry dominated among donors, who included more females, and clonal diversity was possibly underestimated. Regions left unmutated in variants are reportedly the target of nearly half of spike-specific TCRs.

On this clone: Antigen: not known.

This receptor was identified in an adult in good health. The chain joins TRBV5-8 to TRBJ2-1, with D perhaps matching TRBD2 (6 bases). The source was peripheral blood, collected on day 0 of AZD1222 vaccination. CDR3 loop: CASSLSGVFPYNEQFF. In nucleotides, the CDR3 is TGTGCCAGCAGCTTATCGGGAGTTTTCCCCTACAATGAGCAGTTCTTC.